This TCR beta chain is from a study of blood T cell repertoires in COVID-19. This CDR3 has 15 residues. Germline-derived CDR1 and CDR2 are MNHNY and SVGAGI (reference sequence). V lost 0 bases to trimming and J lost 5 bases, with 13 bases between them. Profiled with immunoSEQ multiplex PCR; TCRdb holds only in-frame clones, not every one. The table includes 200,000 to 250,000 clones, 88% detected once. This clone was observed once. The receptor comes from a woman under 40 who had been exposed to COVID-19. Sequenced input: PBMCs or T cells enriched from blood (not recorded which). This rearrangement joins TRBV6-6 to TRBJ1-1, with D possibly TRBD1 on 6 matching bases. The CDR3 reads CASSYSPRGWTEAFF. CDR3 DNA: TGTGCCAGCAGTTACTCGCCCAGGGGTTGGACTGAAGCTTTCTTT.